The 29 T cell receptor beta chains listed next were all sequenced from one sample in a study of post-analysis software for immune sequencing data. Unique molecular identifiers were built into the TCR beta cDNA libraries. TCRdb independently ran MiXCR on the PCR reads; one entry per CDR3 protein. The profile covers 750,000 to 950,000 distinct CDR3 sequences, with 53% appearing a single time and approximately 4.5% taken by the ten largest. These receptors have no known antigen. Regarding the study as a whole: With TRBV5-6, TRBV5-1 and TRBV20-1 included, about 5 TRBV segments were more frequent in patients than in controls.

Sequencing used blood. These TCRs come from a girl between 10 and 17 years old with multiple sclerosis.

This clonotype was picked up a small number of times. The chain combines TRBV29-1 with TRBJ1-2; D remains ambiguous. Germline-derived CDR1 and CDR2 are SQVTM and ANQGSEA. The CDR3 loop spans 11 amino acids. V lost 8 bases and J 11 bases, leaving 18 bases between the germline ends. CDR3 sequence: CSPFRVSGYTF. CDR3 sequence (DNA): TGCAGCCCCTTTCGTGTCTCTGGTTACACCTTC.

The chain recombines TRBV9 with TRBJ2-3; D gene unclear. The CDR3 runs to 15 residues. V lost 2 bases to trimming and J lost 3 bases, with 13 bases between them. Looked up from germline, CDR1 is SGDLS and CDR2 is YYNGEE. In DNA form, the CDR3 reads TGTGCCAGCAGCGTTGAACAACGATCGACAGATACGCAGTATTTT. This translates into CASSVEQRSTDTQYF.

The chain employs TRBV5-1 and TRBJ2-1; weak D call: TRBD2 (6 bases). The ends were cut back, 3 bases at V and 0 bases at J, with 13 bases in the middle. This CDR3 comprises 16 residues. CDR1 is SGHRS, CDR2 YFSETQ, per germline. CDR3 bases: TGCGCCAGCAGCTGGGGTCTAGCGAACTCCTACAATGAGCAGTTCTTC. Its protein is CASSWGLANSYNEQFF. Full variable domain (outside the CDR3, taken from reference TRBV5-1 and TRBJ2-1): KAGVTQTPRYLIKTRGQQVTLSCSPISGHRSVSWYQQTPGQGLQFLFEYFSETQRNKGNFPGRFSGRQFSNSRSEMNVSTLELGDSALYLCASSWGLANSYNEQFFGPGTRLTVL.

In its sample, this clonotype was seen many times. The rearrangement uses TRBV7-3 and TRBJ2-1, with D possibly matching TRBD1 (6 bases). Trimming stripped 2 bases from V and 0 bases from J, with 8 bases between. Germline lookup yields CDR1 SGHTA and CDR2 FQGTGA. There are 15 residues in the CDR3. This CDR3 reads CASSLDRSSYNEQFF. DNA for the CDR3: TGTGCCAGCAGCTTAGACAGGAGCTCCTACAATGAGCAGTTCTTC.

The V gene is TRBV10-3, the J gene TRBJ2-2; TRBD1 agrees at 7 bases. After removal of 8 bases from V and 0 bases from J, the junction contained 3 bases not matched to a gene. This CDR3 is 14 amino acids long. Germline V gene sequence: CDR1 ENHRY, CDR2 SYGVKD. The CDR3, as DNA: TGTGCCATCGGACAGGAGCCGAACACCGGGGAGCTGTTTTTT. This gives the protein CAIGQEPNTGELFF.

The chain joins TRBV2 to TRBJ2-5; 8 bases fit TRBD2. CDR1 SNHLY and CDR2 FYNNEI come from the germline V gene. V shed 9 bases, J shed 2 bases, and the junction held 5 bases outside the gene matches. This CDR3 comprises 13 residues. DNA for the CDR3: TGTGCCAGTAGCGGGACTACACAAGAGACCCAGTACTTC. This sequence encodes CASSGTTQETQYF.

This clonotype occurred a few times. CDR3 DNA sequence: TGTGCCAGCAGCTCGACAGTGCCCAATCAGCCCCAGCATTTT. Amino acids: CASSSTVPNQPQHF. J is TRBJ1-5 and V is TRBV5-6; D perhaps matches TRBD1 (5 bases). The ends were cut back, 3 bases at V and 3 bases at J, with 10 bases in the middle. CDR1 and CDR2 (germline): SGHDT, YYEEEE. This CDR3 has 14 amino acids.

This chain links TRBV20-1 with TRBJ2-1, with 13 bases identical to TRBD2. CDR3 length: 17 residues. Germline trimming cut 1 base from V and 3 bases from J; bases unmatched to any gene: 6. CDR1 is DFQATT, CDR2 SNEGSKA, per germline (reference sequence). The CDR3, as DNA: TGCAGTGCTAGAGCCCCGGGACTAGCGGGAAACTACAATGAGCAGTTCTTC. Its protein product is CSARAPGLAGNYNEQFF.

The rearrangement uses TRBV25-1 and TRBJ1-2; D possibly corresponds to TRBD1 (5 bases). Trimming took off 5 bases at V and 5 bases at J, with 15 bases between the two ends. The CDR3 totals 14 residues. CDR1 is MGHDK, CDR2 SYGVNS, per germline. CDR3 sequence reads: CASSKGPPGYGYTF. The CDR3 DNA reads as TGTGCCAGCAGTAAGGGGCCGCCTGGGTATGGCTACACCTTC.

J is TRBJ1-5 and V is TRBV29-1; no clear D gene. This CDR3 comprises 14 residues. Germline V CDR1 and CDR2: SQVTM, ANQGSEA. With 5 bases removed from V and 4 bases from J, the gap between germline ends came to 15 bases. The CDR3 nucleotides read TGCAGCGTTTTGTGGCAGGATGGGAATCAGCCCCAGCATTTT. This sequence encodes CSVLWQDGNQPQHF.

This chain links TRBV27 with TRBJ1-6, with TRBD1 matching 10 bases. The length of the CDR3 is 16 residues. V dropped 5 bases and J dropped 9; count of bases not matched to a gene: 10. Germline lookup yields CDR1 MNHEY and CDR2 SMNVEV (reference sequence). The CDR3 DNA reads TGTGCCAGCAGTGACAGGGGGCCTCGTAGGGGTTCACCCCTCCACTTT. It codes for CASSDRGPRRGSPLHF.

This rearrangement joins TRBV20-1 to TRBJ1-5; no clear D. The CDR3 is 16 residues long. Germline V gene data show CDR1 as DFQATT and CDR2 as SNEGSKA (reference sequence). V lost 0 bases, J lost 0 bases, and 12 bases lay in between. DNA for the CDR3: TGCAGTGCTAGAGAAGGACCTCACCATAGCAATCAGCCCCAGCATTTT. This encodes CSAREGPHHSNQPQHF.

This sequence joins TRBV14 and TRBJ2-7; TRBD1 might be the D (6 bases). With the DNA end fitting TRBJ2-5 better, the J assignment may be wrong. CDR1 and CDR2 (germline): SGHDN, FVKESK. The CDR3 spans 15 residues. The CDR3 region is CASSHRTDRQETQYF. The CDR3, as DNA: TGTGCCAGCAGCCACAGGACAGATAGACAAGAGACCCAGTACTTC.

The rearrangement links TRBV28 to TRBJ2-5; 9 bases fit TRBD1. Near its end, the DNA agrees better with TRBJ2-7, so the J call may be wrong. Germline CDR1 reads MDHEN; CDR2 reads SYDVKM. CDR3 length equals 15 residues. CDR3 region: CASSWPGTGTHEQYF. CDR3 DNA: TGTGCCAGCAGTTGGCCTGGGACAGGGACCCACGAGCAGTACTTC.

About this clonotype: At one of its ends the junction is not consistent with the germline gene, which may arise from a read error. The chain uses TRBV14 and TRBJ2-3; TRBD1 matches 7 bases. CDR3 size: 14 residues. Germline loops: CDR1 SGHDN, CDR2 FVKESK. The DNA of the CDR3 is TGTGCCAGCAGCCAAGGACGAGGGACAGATGCGCAGTATTTT. Its protein is CASSQGRGTDAQYF.

The chain links TRBV4-2 to TRBJ2-7; the D gene is possibly TRBD2 (6 bases). V was clipped by 0 bases and J by 2 bases, with 11 bases between them. This CDR3 spans 15 amino acids. The germline gives CDR1 LGHNA, CDR2 YNFKEQ. The CDR3 DNA follows: TGTGCCAGCAGCCAAGAAAGGCGGGACGCCTACGAGCAGTACTTC. Translating it yields CASSQERRDAYEQYF.

The chain couples TRBV6-6 to TRBJ2-7; TRBD2 is a possible D gene (6 bases). CDR3 length: 15 residues. Germline V CDR1 and CDR2: MNHNY, SVGAGI (reference sequence). With 6 bases removed from V and 4 bases from J, the gap between germline ends came to 19 bases. CDR3 coding DNA: TGTGCCAGCAGCCCCGAGGGAGCGGGTGTTTACGAGCAGTACTTC. The encoded protein is CASSPEGAGVYEQYF.

V usage is TRBV24-1 and J usage is TRBJ2-1; no clear D gene. The CDR3 is made up of 13 amino acids. V dropped 0 bases and J dropped 5 bases, with 4 bases sitting between them. Germline V gives CDR1 KGHDR, CDR2 SFDVKD. DNA for the CDR3: TGTGCCACCAGTGATTTGCGTGACAATGAGCAGTTCTTC. It yields the protein CATSDLRDNEQFF.

The CDR3 DNA sequence: TGTGCCAGCAGCCACCTTCCGGGACAGGGGTACAATGAGCAGTTCTTC. Its protein product is CASSHLPGQGYNEQFF. This sequence joins TRBV14 and TRBJ2-1; TRBD1 matches 10 bases. Trimming cost V 3 bases and J 4 bases; bases outside gene matches: 6. Germline lookup yields CDR1 SGHDN and CDR2 FVKESK. This CDR3 is 16 amino acids long.

This clonotype came up a few times. The chain recombines TRBV3-1 with TRBJ2-1; 7 bases line up with TRBD2. CDR1 and CDR2 from the germline V gene are LGHDT and YNNKEL (reference sequence). This CDR3 has 15 residues. Trimming cost V 6 bases and J 4 bases; bases outside gene matches: 9. CDR3 bases: TGTGCCAGCAGGCGTACGGGACTACATTACAATGAGCAGTTCTTC. Translating it yields CASRRTGLHYNEQFF.

This rearrangement joins TRBV5-1 to TRBJ2-5; 11 bases are a match to TRBD2. TRBJ2-7 explains the end of the DNA better; the J call may be wrong. CDR3 length equals 16 residues. Per germline, CDR1 SGHRS and CDR2 YFSETQ. CDR3 region: CASSLALAGGGNEQYF. The CDR3 bases are TGCGCCAGCAGCTTGGCGCTAGCGGGAGGCGGGAACGAGCAGTACTTC.

This clonotype was observed a few times. The rearrangement uses TRBV20-1 and TRBJ2-4; 8 positions match TRBD2. TRBJ2-7 explains the end of the DNA better; the J call may be wrong. Germline V lookup: CDR1 DFQATT, CDR2 SNEGSKA (reference sequence). The length of the CDR3 is 14 residues. DNA for the CDR3: TGCAGTGCAAGCCAGGGCGGGAGGACCTACGAGCAGTACTTC. Protein: CSASQGGRTYEQYF.

This clonotype has a handful of counts. The V call is TRBV27, the J call TRBJ2-4, with 9 bases lining up with TRBD1. The DNA end favors TRBJ2-7, so the J call may be wrong. This CDR3 has 18 residues. Germline V gene data show CDR1 as MNHEY and CDR2 as SMNVEV (reference sequence). The CDR3 sequence is CASSRADRGVRYVYEQYF. The CDR3 coding sequence is TGTGCCAGCAGCCGCGCGGACAGGGGAGTTCGCTACGTCTACGAGCAGTACTTC.

The rearrangement links TRBV5-1 to TRBJ1-2, with 8 bases matching TRBD1. V trimming: 2 bases; J trimming: 9 bases; junction bases outside the gene matches: 12. The CDR3 is made up of 15 amino acids. CDR1 is SGHRS, CDR2 YFSETQ, per germline. The CDR3 sequence is CASSFETGTGLRYTF. CDR3 bases: TGCGCCAGCAGCTTTGAAACCGGGACAGGTTTACGCTACACCTTC. Drawing the rest from reference TRBV5-1 and TRBJ1-2, the complete variable domain is KAGVTQTPRYLIKTRGQQVTLSCSPISGHRSVSWYQQTPGQGLQFLFEYFSETQRNKGNFPGRFSGRQFSNSRSEMNVSTLELGDSALYLCASSFETGTGLRYTFGSGTRLTVV.

The chain couples TRBV30 to TRBJ2-7; D gene ambiguous. V was pared by 1 base and J by 1 base, with 11 bases between. Looked up from germline, CDR1 is GTSNPN and CDR2 is SVGIG (reference sequence). The CDR3 totals 14 residues. CDR3 region: CAWSGKGKSYEQYF. The CDR3 nucleotides read TGTGCCTGGAGTGGGAAAGGGAAGTCCTACGAGCAGTACTTC.

Only a few counts were recorded for this clonotype. The chain has TRBV7-9 and TRBJ2-5; 11 nucleotides line up with TRBD2. J lost 4 bases, V lost 0 bases, and 10 bases had no gene match. The CDR3 has 18 amino acids. CDR1 is SEHNR, CDR2 FQNEAQ, per germline (reference sequence). For the CDR3, the DNA is TGTGCCAGCAGCTTAGCGCTGGGACTAGCGGCGTTTGGAGAGACCCAGTACTTC. Translating it yields CASSLALGLAAFGETQYF.

The V gene is TRBV28, the J gene TRBJ2-1; 8 bases are a match to TRBD1. The V gene's germline CDR1 is MDHEN and CDR2 SYDVKM. Germline trimming cut 6 bases from V and 8 bases from J; bases unmatched to any gene: 12. The length of the CDR3 is 15 residues. CDR3 DNA: TGTGCCAGCAGCTCCGTGGGCAGGGGGCGCGATGAGCAGTTCTTC. As protein: CASSSVGRGRDEQFF.

This clonotype occurred a few times. The V call is TRBV5-4, the J call TRBJ2-7; 7 nucleotides match TRBD2. CDR1 and CDR2 (germline): SGHNT, YYREEE (reference sequence). J gave up 4 bases and V 4 bases, and 23 bases lay outside the gene matches. The CDR3 totals 19 residues. This CDR3 is CASSQAAQWRAGVLYEQYF. The CDR3 DNA reads TGTGCCAGCAGCCAGGCGGCTCAGTGGAGGGCGGGAGTTTTGTACGAGCAGTACTTC.

The J gene is TRBJ2-1, the V gene TRBV5-6, with TRBD2 identical over 10 bases. Trimming at V came to 2 bases and at J to 7 bases, leaving 9 bases not matched to a gene. Per germline, CDR1 SGHDT and CDR2 YYEEEE. The CDR3 sequence is 16 residues long. CDR3: CASSFLAGAMRNEQFF. DNA for the CDR3: TGTGCCAGCAGCTTTCTAGCGGGAGCCATGCGGAATGAGCAGTTCTTC.